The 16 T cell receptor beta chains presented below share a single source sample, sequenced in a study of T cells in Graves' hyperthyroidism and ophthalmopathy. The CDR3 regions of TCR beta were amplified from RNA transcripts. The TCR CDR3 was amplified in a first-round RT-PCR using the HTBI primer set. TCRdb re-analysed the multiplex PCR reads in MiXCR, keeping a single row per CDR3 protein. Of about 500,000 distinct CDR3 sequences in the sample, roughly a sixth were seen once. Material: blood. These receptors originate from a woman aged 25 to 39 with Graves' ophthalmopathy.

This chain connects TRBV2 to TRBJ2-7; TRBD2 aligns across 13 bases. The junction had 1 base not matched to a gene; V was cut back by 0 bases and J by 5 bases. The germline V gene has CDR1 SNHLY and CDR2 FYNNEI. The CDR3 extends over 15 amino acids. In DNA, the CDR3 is TGTGCCAGCAGTGAAGCCGGGACTAGCGGGAACGAGCAGTACTTC. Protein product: CASSEAGTSGNEQYF.

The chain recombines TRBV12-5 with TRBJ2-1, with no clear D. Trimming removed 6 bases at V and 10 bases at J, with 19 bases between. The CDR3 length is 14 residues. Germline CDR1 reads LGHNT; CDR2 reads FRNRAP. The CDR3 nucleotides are TGTGCTAGTGGGTCGCAAGGTCCGATTGGGGAGCAGTTCTTC. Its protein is CASGSQGPIGEQFF.

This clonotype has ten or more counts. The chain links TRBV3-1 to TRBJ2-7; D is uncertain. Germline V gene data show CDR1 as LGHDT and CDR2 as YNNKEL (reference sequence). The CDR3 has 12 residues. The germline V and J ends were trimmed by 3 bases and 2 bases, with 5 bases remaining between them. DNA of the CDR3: TGTGCCAGCAGCCAGATTGCCTACGAGCAGTACTTC. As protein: CASSQIAYEQYF.

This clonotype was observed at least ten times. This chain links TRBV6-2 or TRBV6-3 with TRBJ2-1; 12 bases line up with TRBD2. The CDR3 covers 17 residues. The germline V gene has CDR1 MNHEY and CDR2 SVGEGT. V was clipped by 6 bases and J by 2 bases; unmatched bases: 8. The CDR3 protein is CASSTTRTSGAYNEQFF. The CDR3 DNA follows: TGTGCCAGCAGCACCACCCGGACTAGCGGGGCCTACAATGAGCAGTTCTTC.

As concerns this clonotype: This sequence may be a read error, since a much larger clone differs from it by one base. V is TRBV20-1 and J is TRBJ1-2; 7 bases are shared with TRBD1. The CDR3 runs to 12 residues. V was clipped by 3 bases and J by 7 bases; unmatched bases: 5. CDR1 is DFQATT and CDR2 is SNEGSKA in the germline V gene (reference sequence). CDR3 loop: CSARATGSGYTF. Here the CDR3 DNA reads TGCAGTGCTAGGGCGACAGGGAGTGGCTACACCTTC.

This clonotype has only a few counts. CDR3 sequence (DNA): TGTGCCAGCAGCCATGGAGGGACAGGTCCAACGAATGAGCAGTTCTTC. It yields the protein CASSHGGTGPTNEQFF. The chain uses TRBV5-5 and TRBJ2-1; 8 bases agree with TRBD1. With 4 bases clipped from V and 7 bases from J, the junction kept 13 bases outside the gene matches. The CDR3 length is 16 residues. Looked up from germline, CDR1 is SGHKS and CDR2 is YYEKEE (reference sequence).

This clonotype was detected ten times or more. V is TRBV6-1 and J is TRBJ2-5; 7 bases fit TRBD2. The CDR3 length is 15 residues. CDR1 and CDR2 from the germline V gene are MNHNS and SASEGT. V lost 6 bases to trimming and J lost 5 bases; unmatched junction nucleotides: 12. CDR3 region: CASRDGLVSEETQYF. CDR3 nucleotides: TGTGCCAGCAGAGACGGACTAGTTTCAGAGGAGACCCAGTACTTC.

The CDR3 is CASSVGAGDPYEQYF. CDR3 sequence (DNA): TGTGCCAGCAGCGTAGGAGCGGGAGATCCCTACGAGCAGTACTTC. The chain combines TRBV9 with TRBJ2-7, with 8 bases identical to TRBD2. CDR1 and CDR2 (germline): SGDLS, YYNGEE. The CDR3 has 15 amino acids. After removal of 0 bases from V and 2 bases from J, the junction contained 4 bases not matched to a gene.

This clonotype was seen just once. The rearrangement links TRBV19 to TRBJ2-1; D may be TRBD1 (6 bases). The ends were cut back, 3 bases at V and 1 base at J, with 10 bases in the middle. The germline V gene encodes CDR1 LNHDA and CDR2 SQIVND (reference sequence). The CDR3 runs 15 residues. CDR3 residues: CASSILGGSYNEQFF. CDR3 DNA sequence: TGTGCCAGTAGTATCCTAGGGGGTTCCTACAATGAGCAGTTCTTC.

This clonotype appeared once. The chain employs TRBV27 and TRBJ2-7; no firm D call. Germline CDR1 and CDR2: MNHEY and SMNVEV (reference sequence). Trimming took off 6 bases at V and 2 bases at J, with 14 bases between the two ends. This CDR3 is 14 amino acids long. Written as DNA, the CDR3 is TGTGCCAGCAGAGCCGACCCGCAAACCTACGAGCAGTACTTC. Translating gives CASRADPQTYEQYF.

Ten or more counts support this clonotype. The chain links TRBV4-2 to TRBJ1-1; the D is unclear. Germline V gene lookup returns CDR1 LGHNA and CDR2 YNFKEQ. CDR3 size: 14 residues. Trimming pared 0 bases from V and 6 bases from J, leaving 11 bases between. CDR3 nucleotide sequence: TGTGCCAGCAGCCAAGATTCAAAGGACCCTGAAGCTTTCTTT. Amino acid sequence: CASSQDSKDPEAFF.

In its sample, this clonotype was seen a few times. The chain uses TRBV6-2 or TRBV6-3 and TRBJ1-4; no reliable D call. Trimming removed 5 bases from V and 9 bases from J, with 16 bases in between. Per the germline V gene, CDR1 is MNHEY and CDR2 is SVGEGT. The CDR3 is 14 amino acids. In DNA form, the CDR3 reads TGTGCCAGCAGTACCTCGGGGTCTCTTCAAAAACTGTTTTTT. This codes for CASSTSGSLQKLFF.

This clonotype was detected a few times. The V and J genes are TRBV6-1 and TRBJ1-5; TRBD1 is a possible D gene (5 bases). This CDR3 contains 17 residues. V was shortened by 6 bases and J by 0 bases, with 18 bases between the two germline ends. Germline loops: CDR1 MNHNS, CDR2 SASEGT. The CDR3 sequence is CASRYPRDHYSNQPQHF. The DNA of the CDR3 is TGTGCCAGCAGGTACCCCCGGGACCACTATAGCAATCAGCCCCAGCATTTT.

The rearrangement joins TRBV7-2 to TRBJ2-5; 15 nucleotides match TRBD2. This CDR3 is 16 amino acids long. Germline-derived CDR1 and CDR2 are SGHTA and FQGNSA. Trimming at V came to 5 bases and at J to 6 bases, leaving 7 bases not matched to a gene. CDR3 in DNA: TGTGCCAGCAGCAACGGACTAGCGGGAGGGCAGAAGACCCAGTACTTC. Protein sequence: CASSNGLAGGQKTQYF.

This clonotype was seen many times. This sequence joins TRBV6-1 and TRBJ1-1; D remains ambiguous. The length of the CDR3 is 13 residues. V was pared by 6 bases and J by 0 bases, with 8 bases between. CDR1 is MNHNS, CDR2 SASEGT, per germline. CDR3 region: CASRKTVNTEAFF. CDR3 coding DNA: TGTGCCAGCAGAAAGACGGTGAACACTGAAGCTTTCTTT.

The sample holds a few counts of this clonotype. The CDR3 is CASSWGLAGHTGELFF. In DNA, the CDR3 is TGTGCCAGCAGCTGGGGACTAGCGGGACACACCGGGGAGCTGTTTTTT. The rearrangement links TRBV5-6 to TRBJ2-2; TRBD2 agrees at 13 bases. The germline gives CDR1 SGHDT, CDR2 YYEEEE. CDR3 length: 16 residues. The ends lost 3 bases at V and 3 bases at J; junction bases unmatched: 2.